These 2 T cell receptor beta chains came from one sample sequenced in a study of blood T cell repertoires in COVID-19. Clones were sequenced by immunoSEQ multiplex PCR, and TCRdb holds only the in-frame ones, with some missing. The sample includes more than 300,000 clones, approximately 90% of them seen just once. The sequenced sample consisted of PBMCs or T cells enriched from blood (not recorded which). The receptor source for this set is a woman aged 18-35 years who had recovered from COVID-19.

V is TRBV5-1 and J is TRBJ1-5; D gene ambiguous. Trimming took off 5 bases at V and 2 bases at J, with 14 bases between the two ends. The length of the CDR3 is 15 residues. The germline CDR1 and CDR2 sequences are SGHRS and YFSETQ. The CDR3 DNA is TGCGCCAGCAGTTACTTACCCGGGGGCAATCAGCCCCAGCATTTT. It encodes CASSYLPGGNQPQHF.

This chain joins TRBV6-1 and TRBJ2-7, with 7 bases that match TRBD1. Germline CDR1 MNHNS, CDR2 SASEGT. J was trimmed by 1 base and V by 1 base; bases with no gene match: 4. The CDR3 runs 15 residues. In nucleotides, the CDR3 is TGTGCCAGCAGTGAAGGAGGGGGCTCGTCCTACGAGCAGTACTTC. This encodes CASSEGGGSSYEQYF.